This T cell receptor (beta chain) was found in a study of T cell changes during pregnancy in multiple sclerosis. Per the germline V gene, CDR1 is SGDLS and CDR2 is YYNGEE. V gave up 3 bases and J gave up 5 bases, with 8 bases separating them. The CDR3 spans 12 residues. Libraries were prepared by immunoSEQ multiplex PCR; TCRdb keeps only in-frame clonotypes and omits some of them. The table lists tens of thousands of clones, around 85% of them singletons. V and J are TRBV9 and TRBJ1-1, with D uncertain. Material: peripheral blood, obtained before pregnancy. The receptor's source is a female donor with multiple sclerosis, enrolled in a pregnancy study. The CDR3 coding sequence is TGTGCCAGCAGCGGACAAGGAACTGAAGCTTTCTTT. Its translation is CASSGQGTEAFF.